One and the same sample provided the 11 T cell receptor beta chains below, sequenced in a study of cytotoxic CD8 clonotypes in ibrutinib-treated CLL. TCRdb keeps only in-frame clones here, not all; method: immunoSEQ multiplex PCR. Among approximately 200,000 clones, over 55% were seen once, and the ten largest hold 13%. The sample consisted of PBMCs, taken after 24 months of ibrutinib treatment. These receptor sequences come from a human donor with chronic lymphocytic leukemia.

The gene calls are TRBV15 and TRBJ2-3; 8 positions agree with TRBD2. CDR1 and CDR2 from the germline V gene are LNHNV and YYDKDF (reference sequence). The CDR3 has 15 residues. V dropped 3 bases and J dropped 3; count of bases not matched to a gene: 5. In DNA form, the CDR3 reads TGTGCCACCAGCAGCCGGGAGGGGGGTACAGATACGCAGTATTTT. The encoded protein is CATSSREGGTDTQYF.

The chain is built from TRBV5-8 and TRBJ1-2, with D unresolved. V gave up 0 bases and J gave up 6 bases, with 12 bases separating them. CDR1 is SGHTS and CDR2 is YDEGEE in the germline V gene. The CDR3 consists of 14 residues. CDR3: CASSLVVDFNGYTF. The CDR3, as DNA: TGTGCCAGCAGCTTGGTGGTGGATTTCAATGGCTACACCTTC.

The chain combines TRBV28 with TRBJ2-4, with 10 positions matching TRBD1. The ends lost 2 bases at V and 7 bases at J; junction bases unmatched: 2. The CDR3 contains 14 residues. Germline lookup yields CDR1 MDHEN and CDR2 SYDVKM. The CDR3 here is CASSLAGQGNIQYF. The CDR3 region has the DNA TGTGCCAGCAGTTTAGCGGGACAGGGGAACATTCAGTACTTC.

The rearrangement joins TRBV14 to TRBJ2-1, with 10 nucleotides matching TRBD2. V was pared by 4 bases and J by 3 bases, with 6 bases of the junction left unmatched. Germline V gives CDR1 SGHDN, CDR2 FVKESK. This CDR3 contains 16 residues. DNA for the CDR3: TGTGCCAGCAGCCTTAGGACTAGCGGTTACTACAATGAGCAGTTCTTC. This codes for CASSLRTSGYYNEQFF.

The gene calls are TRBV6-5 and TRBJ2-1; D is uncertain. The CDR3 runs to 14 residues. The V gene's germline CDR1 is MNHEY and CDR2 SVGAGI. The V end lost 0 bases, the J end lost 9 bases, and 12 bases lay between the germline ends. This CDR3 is CASSYSFRVLEQFF. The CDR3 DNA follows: TGTGCCAGCAGTTACTCTTTCCGGGTTCTTGAGCAGTTCTTC.

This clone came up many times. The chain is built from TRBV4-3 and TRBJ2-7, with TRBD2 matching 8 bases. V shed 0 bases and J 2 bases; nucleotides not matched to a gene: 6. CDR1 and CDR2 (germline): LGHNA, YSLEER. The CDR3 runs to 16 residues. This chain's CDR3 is CASSQDGLAGTYEQYF. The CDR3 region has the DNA TGCGCCAGCAGCCAAGATGGACTAGCCGGAACCTACGAGCAGTACTTC.

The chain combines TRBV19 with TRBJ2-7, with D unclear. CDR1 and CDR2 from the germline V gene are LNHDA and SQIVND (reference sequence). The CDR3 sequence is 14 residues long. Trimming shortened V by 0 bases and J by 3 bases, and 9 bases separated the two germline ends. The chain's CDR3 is CASSIDSDVYEQYF. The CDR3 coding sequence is TGTGCCAGTAGTATAGACTCAGACGTCTACGAGCAGTACTTC.

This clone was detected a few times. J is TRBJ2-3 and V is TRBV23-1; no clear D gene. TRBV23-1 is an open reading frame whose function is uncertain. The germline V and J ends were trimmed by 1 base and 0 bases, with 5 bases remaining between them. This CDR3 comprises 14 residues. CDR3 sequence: CASSQWVSTDTQYF. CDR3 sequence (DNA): TGCGCCAGCAGTCAATGGGTTAGCACAGATACGCAGTATTTT.

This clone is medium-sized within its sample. The CDR3, as DNA: TGTGCCAGTGCCAGCTCTGGGGCCAACGTCCTGACTTTC. This codes for CASASSGANVLTF. V gene TRBV6-5 combines with J gene TRBJ2-6, with D uncertain. CDR3 length: 13 amino acids. V lost 9 bases and J 0 bases, leaving 6 bases between the germline ends. Germline V CDR1 and CDR2: MNHEY, SVGAGI.

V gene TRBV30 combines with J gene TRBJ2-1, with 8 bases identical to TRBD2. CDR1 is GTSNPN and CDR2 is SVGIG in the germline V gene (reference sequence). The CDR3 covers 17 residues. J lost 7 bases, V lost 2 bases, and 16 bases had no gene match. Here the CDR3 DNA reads TGTGCCTGGAGTACTAAAATCGGGAGGGCTAACCCAAATGAGCAGTTCTTC. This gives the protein CAWSTKIGRANPNEQFF. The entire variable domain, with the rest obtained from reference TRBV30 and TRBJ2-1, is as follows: SQTIHQWPATLVQPVGSPLSLECTVEGTSNPNLYWYRQAAGRGLQLLFYSVGIGQISSEVPQNLSASRPQDRQFILSSKKLLLSDSGFYLCAWSTKIGRANPNEQFFGPGTRLTVL.

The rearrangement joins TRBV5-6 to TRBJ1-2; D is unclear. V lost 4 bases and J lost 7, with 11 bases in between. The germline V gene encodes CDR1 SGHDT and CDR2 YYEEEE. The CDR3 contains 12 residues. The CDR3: CASSAVGPGYTF. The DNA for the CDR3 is TGTGCCAGCAGCGCGGTAGGTCCTGGCTACACCTTC.